This T cell receptor (beta chain) emerged from a study of T cell repertoires in cytomegalovirus infection. A single record per CDR3 protein comes from TCRdb applying MiXCR to the reads. The sample carries fewer than 950,000 distinct CDR3 sequences, about 30% recorded once. Whole-study findings and limits: HLA-C-restricted TCR beta clonotypes specific for CMV led the ex vivo response. Identification of carriers of CMV plus the relevant HLA was achieved through cumulative public TCR beta family frequency.

Turning to this clonotype: The antigen is undetermined. A much larger clonotype is one base distant, so this may be a read error.

This CDR3 region has 15 residues. Germline values: CDR1 SGHTA, CDR2 FQGNSA. The TCR was taken from a human donor in good health (CMV status not recorded). Some clones in this sample may be carry-over from other donors' samples. Source: cultured CD8+ T cells from PBMCs, taken from culture after CMV antigen stimulation. The rearrangement uses TRBV7-2 and TRBJ2-3; the D is unclear. CDR3 nucleotide sequence: TGTGCCAACAGCTTAAGTCTGGGGAACACAGATACGCAGTATTTT. It codes for CANSLSLGNTDTQYF.